One sample yielded the 30 T cell receptor beta chains listed below, sequenced in a study of OX40 agonist ivuxolimab in advanced cancers. Only in-frame clones appear in the TCRdb table, and some are missing; sequencing was by immunoSEQ multiplex PCR. Here the sample spans 25,000 to 35,000 clones, 85% to 95% being singletons. The sample consisted of CD4+ or CD8+ T cells sorted from blood, taken in a trial of the OX40 agonist ivuxolimab. Receptor source: an adult with an advanced solid tumor such as melanoma, head and neck, liver or kidney cancer.

This chain joins TRBV30 and TRBJ2-7; D might be TRBD1 (6 bases). The CDR3 totals 14 residues. CDR1 and CDR2 from the germline V gene are GTSNPN and SVGIG (reference sequence). The V end was cut by 1 base, the J end by 5 bases, with 15 bases between. DNA for the CDR3: TGTGCCTGGAGTGGGATACAGGGAATCCACGAGCAGTACTTC. Its protein is CAWSGIQGIHEQYF.

The chain carries TRBV27 and TRBJ2-7, with D possibly being TRBD1 (6 bases). The V gene lost 3 bases and the J gene lost 3 bases, with 9 bases spanning the gap. Per germline, CDR1 MNHEY and CDR2 SMNVEV (reference sequence). The CDR3 sequence is 13 residues long. CDR3 residues: CASSLKGDYEQYF. The CDR3 region has the DNA TGTGCCAGCAGTTTGAAGGGGGACTACGAGCAGTACTTC.

J is TRBJ2-1 and V is TRBV11-3; D remains ambiguous. V lost 5 bases and J lost 4, with 6 bases in between. This CDR3 spans 12 amino acids. Germline CDR1 is SGHNT and CDR2 is YENEEA. CDR3 amino acids: CASSHRYNEQFF. For the CDR3, the DNA is TGTGCCAGCAGCCACAGATACAATGAGCAGTTCTTC.

The chain couples TRBV27 to TRBJ2-1, with 7 bases fitting TRBD2. V lost 3 bases, J lost 4 bases, and 3 bases stayed unmatched. Per germline, CDR1 MNHEY and CDR2 SMNVEV (reference sequence). The CDR3 extends over 14 amino acids. This CDR3 is CASSFAGAYNEQFF. The DNA of the CDR3 is TGTGCCAGCAGTTTTGCGGGAGCTTACAATGAGCAGTTCTTC.

This chain links TRBV5-4 with TRBJ2-7; tentatively, D is TRBD1 or TRBD2 (6 bases each). The CDR3 has 12 amino acids. CDR1 is SGHNT, CDR2 YYREEE, per germline (reference sequence). The germline V and J ends were trimmed by 5 bases and 5 bases, with 11 bases remaining between them. Here the CDR3 reads CASRGGPHEQYF. The CDR3 bases are TGTGCCAGCAGAGGGGGGCCCCACGAGCAGTACTTC.

This chain connects TRBV20-1 to TRBJ2-7; D remains ambiguous. This CDR3 has 11 amino acids. V shed 6 bases and J shed 5 bases, with 11 bases lying between them. Per germline, CDR1 DFQATT and CDR2 SNEGSKA (reference sequence). The CDR3 spells CSAHMKDEQYF. The CDR3 DNA reads TGCAGTGCCCACATGAAGGACGAGCAGTACTTC.

V is TRBV5-6 and J is TRBJ1-5; D uncertain. The CDR3 has 13 amino acids. V was clipped by 0 bases and J by 3 bases, with 4 bases between them. CDR1 is SGHDT, CDR2 YYEEEE, per germline. As DNA, the CDR3 is TGTGCCAGCAGCTTGGGACTCAATCAGCCCCAGCATTTT. Translation: CASSLGLNQPQHF.

J is TRBJ2-3 and V is TRBV9, with D perhaps TRBD1 or TRBD2 (6 bases each). There are 16 residues in the CDR3. V shed 2 bases and J shed 1 base, with 14 bases lying between them. The germline CDR1 and CDR2 sequences are SGDLS and YYNGEE. CDR3: CASSVLGGGGTDTQYF. CDR3 nucleotides: TGTGCCAGCAGCGTTCTAGGAGGGGGAGGCACAGATACGCAGTATTTT. The whole variable domain, remainder taken from reference TRBV9 and TRBJ2-3, is DSGVTQTPKHLITATGQRVTLRCSPRSGDLSVYWYQQSLDQGLQFLIQYYNGEERAKGNILERFSAQQFPDLHSELNLSSLELGDSALYFCASSVLGGGGTDTQYFGPGTRLTVL.

The chain couples TRBV29-1 to TRBJ2-5; no clear D. Trimming removed 4 bases at V and 2 bases at J, with 11 bases between. Germline V gene data show CDR1 as SQVTM and CDR2 as ANQGSEA. The CDR3 covers 13 residues. CDR3 amino acids: CSVATDSQETQYF. DNA of the CDR3: TGCAGCGTTGCTACAGATTCTCAAGAGACCCAGTACTTC.

The chain joins TRBV6-5 to TRBJ2-1, with TRBD1 matching 7 bases. Germline loops: CDR1 MNHEY, CDR2 SVGAGI. V dropped 2 bases and J dropped 7; count of bases not matched to a gene: 8. This CDR3 comprises 15 residues. CDR3 amino acids: CASSYIGPGGNEQFF. The CDR3 nucleotides are TGTGCCAGCAGTTACATTGGGCCAGGGGGTAATGAGCAGTTCTTC.

The chain carries TRBV9 and TRBJ2-5; 9 bases fit TRBD2. J was trimmed by 8 bases and V by 3 bases; bases with no gene match: 5. Germline CDR1 SGDLS, CDR2 YYNGEE. This CDR3 comprises 13 residues. The DNA of the CDR3 is TGTGCCAGCAGCGGGACTAGCGATCATACCCAGTACTTC. Protein sequence: CASSGTSDHTQYF.

This chain uses TRBV28 with TRBJ1-4, with 11 positions matching TRBD1. This CDR3 contains 16 residues. Unmatched junction bases numbered 3, after V lost 0 bases and J lost 6 bases. CDR1 is MDHEN, CDR2 SYDVKM, per germline. CDR3 in DNA: TGTGCCAGCAGTTTATGGAGGACAGGGGGCGATGAAAAACTGTTTTTT. Its translation is CASSLWRTGGDEKLFF.

The DNA of the CDR3 is TGTGCCAGCAGCCCCGGGGGAAGCGGGGGATACGAGCAGTACTTC. This gives the protein CASSPGGSGGYEQYF. The chain employs TRBV5-6 and TRBJ2-7; the match to TRBD2 covers 8 bases. This CDR3 comprises 15 residues. The germline V gene has CDR1 SGHDT and CDR2 YYEEEE. V shed 4 bases, J shed 4 bases, and the junction held 10 bases outside the gene matches.

The genes are TRBV7-6 and TRBJ2-7; the D is unclear. CDR1 is SGHVS and CDR2 is FNYEAQ in the germline V gene. V dropped 1 base and J dropped 1 base, with 5 bases sitting between them. This CDR3 has 13 residues. DNA for the CDR3: TGTGCCAGCAGCTTAGAAGTTTCCTACGAGCAGTACTTC. This encodes CASSLEVSYEQYF. Full variable domain (outside the CDR3, taken from reference TRBV7-6 and TRBJ2-7): GAGVSQSPRYKVTKRGQDVALRCDPISGHVSLYWYRQALGQGPEFLTYFNYEAQQDKSGLPNDRFSAERPEGSISTLTIQRTEQRDSAMYRCASSLEVSYEQYFGPGTRLTVT.

The V gene is TRBV6-1, the J gene TRBJ1-1; D possibly corresponds to TRBD1 (5 bases). This CDR3 has 13 amino acids. V shed 5 bases and J shed 4 bases, with 11 bases lying between them. Per germline, CDR1 MNHNS and CDR2 SASEGT. CDR3 DNA sequence: TGTGCCAGCAGTTTAGGGGTTGTCACTGAAGCTTTCTTT. Its protein product is CASSLGVVTEAFF.

V gene TRBV2 combines with J gene TRBJ1-5; D remains ambiguous. V was pared by 4 bases and J by 7 bases, with 26 bases between. This CDR3 has 18 amino acids. CDR1 is SNHLY and CDR2 is FYNNEI in the germline V gene. As DNA, the CDR3 is TGTGCCAGCAGTGGCTTTTTGGAGGAGGGTGTAGCTAGGCAGCCCCAGCATTTT. Protein product: CASSGFLEEGVARQPQHF.

This rearrangement joins TRBV12-5 to TRBJ2-6, with 8 nucleotides matching TRBD1. Per germline, CDR1 LGHNT and CDR2 FRNRAP. V lost 6 bases to trimming and J lost 0 bases; unmatched junction nucleotides: 7. The CDR3 totals 17 residues. CDR3 protein: CASGKDRAYSGANVLTF. DNA of the CDR3: TGTGCTAGTGGGAAGGACAGGGCGTACTCTGGGGCCAACGTCCTGACTTTC.

This chain uses TRBV11-2 with TRBJ2-7; TRBD1 matches at 10 bases. The CDR3 totals 14 residues. CDR1 and CDR2 (germline): SGHAT, FQNNGV. Trimming at V came to 5 bases and at J to 3 bases, leaving 4 bases not matched to a gene. CDR3 sequence reads: CASSIWTGGYEQYF. CDR3 in DNA: TGTGCCAGCAGCATATGGACAGGGGGCTACGAGCAGTACTTC.

V gene TRBV6-5 combines with J gene TRBJ2-7; possibly TRBD1 for D (6 bases). V was cut by 4 bases and J by 0 bases, with 7 bases left in between. This CDR3 region has 13 residues. Germline V gene data show CDR1 as MNHEY and CDR2 as SVGAGI. The CDR3 loop is CASSLQGSYEQYF. The DNA of the CDR3 is TGTGCCAGCAGTTTACAGGGCTCCTACGAGCAGTACTTC.

V usage is TRBV27 and J usage is TRBJ2-5; D not certain. The V end lost 3 bases, the J end lost 3 bases, and 11 bases lay between the germline ends. Germline V gene sequence: CDR1 MNHEY, CDR2 SMNVEV (reference sequence). This CDR3 spans 14 amino acids. CDR3 coding DNA: TGTGCCAGCAGTTTCCGGACGGAGAAAGAGACCCAGTACTTC. Its protein product is CASSFRTEKETQYF.

This rearrangement joins TRBV19 to TRBJ2-7, with TRBD1 identical over 9 bases. Germline CDR1 is LNHDA and CDR2 is SQIVND (reference sequence). Losses at the gene ends were 7 bases for V and 0 bases for J; bases not matched to a gene: 4. This CDR3 region has 14 residues. Here the CDR3 DNA reads TGTGCCAGTACACCGACAGGGGGCTCCTACGAGCAGTACTTC. This translates into CASTPTGGSYEQYF.

This clone showed up just once. At one of its ends the junction is not consistent with the germline gene, which may arise from a read error. The rearrangement joins TRBV5-8 to TRBJ1-1, with 9 bases identical to TRBD1. Germline V gene sequence: CDR1 SGHTS, CDR2 YDEGEE. This CDR3 has 16 amino acids. DNA of the CDR3: TGTGCCAGCAGTTTGGGGACAGGGAACATGAACACTGAAGCTTTCTTT. Amino acid sequence: CASSLGTGNMNTEAFF.

V usage is TRBV27 and J usage is TRBJ1-5; D is undetermined. Trimming pared 6 bases from V and 0 bases from J, leaving 15 bases between. Per the germline V gene, CDR1 is MNHEY and CDR2 is SMNVEV (reference sequence). This CDR3 has 16 residues. DNA of the CDR3: TGTGCCAGCAGGCCTACAGCATTACTTAGCAATCAGCCCCAGCATTTT. It translates to CASRPTALLSNQPQHF.

The CDR3 bases are TGTGCCACCAGCAGAGAACGGGGGGCAACTAATGAAAAACTGTTTTTT. Translating it yields CATSRERGATNEKLFF. The chain has TRBV15 and TRBJ1-4; perhaps TRBD1 as D (5 bases). CDR1 is LNHNV and CDR2 is YYDKDF in the germline V gene (reference sequence). V lost 0 bases and J 0 bases, leaving 8 bases between the germline ends. The CDR3 length is 16 residues.

The chain combines TRBV10-2 with TRBJ2-1; 8 bases map to TRBD2. Germline CDR1 reads WSHSY; CDR2 reads SAAADI. The CDR3 runs 15 residues. The J segment lost 6 bases and the V segment lost 3 bases, leaving 7 bases of the junction unmatched. The CDR3 reads CASSDPGTRVNEQFF. As DNA, the CDR3 is TGCGCCAGCAGTGATCCCGGGACTAGGGTCAATGAGCAGTTCTTC.

This clone was counted a single time. The chain combines TRBV9 with TRBJ2-7; D perhaps matches TRBD1 (5 bases). The V end lost 1 base, the J end lost 5 bases, and 10 bases lay between the germline ends. Germline V gene data show CDR1 as SGDLS and CDR2 as YYNGEE. The CDR3 is 13 residues long. The chain's CDR3 is CASSVQGEDEQYF. The CDR3 DNA is TGTGCCAGCAGCGTACAGGGTGAGGACGAGCAGTACTTC.

V is TRBV19 and J is TRBJ2-7, with 12 nucleotides matching TRBD1. The J segment lost 6 bases and the V segment lost 0 bases, leaving 15 bases of the junction unmatched. Germline lookup yields CDR1 LNHDA and CDR2 SQIVND (reference sequence). The CDR3 loop spans 19 amino acids. The CDR3 DNA reads TGTGCCAGTAGTATAGAGGTAGGGGCCGGGACAGGGGGCTTGGGCGAGCAGTACTTC. Translating gives CASSIEVGAGTGGLGEQYF.

J is TRBJ2-5 and V is TRBV4-3, with 10 bases lining up with TRBD2. Germline CDR1 is LGHNA and CDR2 is YSLEER. Trimming at V came to 0 bases and at J to 5 bases, leaving 9 bases not matched to a gene. The CDR3 is 17 residues long. This CDR3 reads CASSQDSLAGVSETQYF. CDR3 DNA: TGCGCCAGCAGCCAAGATAGCCTAGCGGGAGTTTCGGAGACCCAGTACTTC.

This chain uses TRBV20-1 with TRBJ2-7; D is uncertain. The CDR3 is 11 amino acids. The V end was cut by 2 bases, the J end by 4 bases, with 6 bases between. Germline V CDR1 and CDR2: DFQATT, SNEGSKA (reference sequence). CDR3 nucleotides: TGCAGTGCTAGACAGATTTACGAGCAGTACTTC. It codes for CSARQIYEQYF.

V and J are TRBV7-3 and TRBJ2-1; 10 bases map to TRBD2. CDR3 size: 15 residues. Trimming at V came to 5 bases and at J to 4 bases, leaving 5 bases not matched to a gene. Germline CDR1 and CDR2: SGHTA and FQGTGA. CDR3 nucleotide sequence: TGTGCCAGCAGCGCCTTAGCGGGGGGTTACAATGAGCAGTTCTTC. Translation: CASSALAGGYNEQFF.